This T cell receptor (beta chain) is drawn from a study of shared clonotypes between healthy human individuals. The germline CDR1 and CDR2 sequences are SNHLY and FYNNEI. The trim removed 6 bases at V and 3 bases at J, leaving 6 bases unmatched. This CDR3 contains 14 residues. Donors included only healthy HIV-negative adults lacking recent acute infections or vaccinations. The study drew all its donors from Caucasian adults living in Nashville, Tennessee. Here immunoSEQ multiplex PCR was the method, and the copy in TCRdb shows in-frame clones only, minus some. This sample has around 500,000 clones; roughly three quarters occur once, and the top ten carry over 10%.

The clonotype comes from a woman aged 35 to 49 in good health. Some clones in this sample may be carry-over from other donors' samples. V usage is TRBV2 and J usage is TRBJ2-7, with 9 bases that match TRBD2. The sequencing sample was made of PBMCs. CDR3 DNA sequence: TGTGCCAGCAGGCGGGAGGGCCCCCTCTACGAGCAGTACTTC. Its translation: CASRREGPLYEQYF.